Listed here are 11 T cell receptor beta chains from one sample, sequenced in a study of blood T cell repertoires in COVID-19. The data were produced by immunoSEQ multiplex PCR, yet TCRdb's version contains in-frame clones alone and is incomplete. Here the sample spans about 110,000 clones, about 80% being singletons. The sample was peripheral blood. These TCRs come from an older woman with acute or convalescent COVID-19.

V is TRBV5-1 and J is TRBJ1-2; D ambiguous. The CDR3 extends over 15 amino acids. Trimming removed 0 bases at V and 0 bases at J, with 9 bases between. Germline V gives CDR1 SGHRS, CDR2 YFSETQ. The CDR3 nucleotides read TGCGCCAGCAGCTTGGGATGGGAGACTAACTATGGCTACACCTTC. Translating it yields CASSLGWETNYGYTF.

The V gene is TRBV28, the J gene TRBJ1-5; D gene ambiguous. The V and J ends lost 9 bases and 9 bases respectively, with 21 bases between them. CDR1 and CDR2 (germline): MDHEN, SYDVKM. This CDR3 comprises 14 residues. CDR3 DNA: TGTGCCAGTCTCAGGAACTTGGGTCCGTTGCCCCAGCATTTT. This sequence encodes CASLRNLGPLPQHF.

As DNA, the CDR3 is TGTGCCAGCAGCTTAGAGGGGGCTAAGGACGAGCAGTACTTC. This translates into CASSLEGAKDEQYF. The rearrangement links TRBV11-2 to TRBJ2-7, with D possibly TRBD1 on 6 matching bases. The CDR3 totals 14 residues. The germline V gene has CDR1 SGHAT and CDR2 FQNNGV. Trimming removed 0 bases at V and 5 bases at J, with 11 bases between.

The chain carries TRBV24-1 and TRBJ2-2, with 10 positions matching TRBD2. Germline V lookup: CDR1 KGHDR, CDR2 SFDVKD. The CDR3 loop spans 16 amino acids. Unmatched junction bases numbered 2, after V lost 5 bases and J lost 0 bases. The CDR3 DNA sequence: TGTGCCACCAGTGGTGGACTAGCGGCGAACACCGGGGAGCTGTTTTTT. It specifies CATSGGLAANTGELFF.

This clone came up once. The V and J genes are TRBV19 and TRBJ1-5, with 9 bases matching TRBD1. The CDR3 is made up of 17 amino acids. Germline V gene lookup returns CDR1 LNHDA and CDR2 SQIVND (reference sequence). Trimming cost V 2 bases and J 3 bases; bases outside gene matches: 8. The DNA of the CDR3 is TGTGCCAGTAGTATATCGGGACAGGGACGTGCCAATCAGCCCCAGCATTTT. It translates to CASSISGQGRANQPQHF.

The chain uses TRBV7-2 and TRBJ2-5; tentatively, D is TRBD2 (6 bases). The CDR3 runs to 15 residues. V shed 5 bases and J shed 9 bases, with 22 bases lying between them. Germline assignment: CDR1 SGHTA and CDR2 FQGNSA. The CDR3 loop reads CASSRTSGTSQPQYF. In nucleotides, the CDR3 is TGTGCCAGCAGCCGTACGTCCGGAACTAGCCAGCCCCAGTACTTC.

V gene TRBV9 combines with J gene TRBJ1-2, with 8 bases matching TRBD1. With V trimmed by 4 bases and J by 7 bases, 3 bases remained unmatched. The CDR3 extends over 12 amino acids. In germline, CDR1 is SGDLS, CDR2 YYNGEE. The CDR3 reads CASSRTGPGYTF. CDR3 coding DNA: TGTGCCAGCAGCCGGACAGGGCCTGGCTACACCTTC.

The rearrangement joins TRBV7-9 to TRBJ1-5; 9 bases map to TRBD1. Unmatched junction bases numbered 8, after V lost 4 bases and J lost 7 bases. The germline gives CDR1 SEHNR, CDR2 FQNEAQ (reference sequence). This CDR3 has 15 residues. CDR3 residues: CASSSAGTGNQPQHF. The DNA of the CDR3 is TGTGCCAGCAGCTCGGCCGGGACAGGGAACCAGCCCCAGCATTTT. Variable domain in full (rest from reference TRBV7-9 and TRBJ1-5): DTGVSQNPRHKITKRGQNVTFRCDPISEHNRLYWYRQTLGQGPEFLTYFQNEAQLEKSRLLSDRFSAERPKGSFSTLEIQRTEQGDSAMYLCASSSAGTGNQPQHFGDGTRLSIL.

The rearrangement uses TRBV11-2 and TRBJ1-2; possible D gene TRBD1, 6 bases. The CDR3 contains 15 residues. The V end was cut by 1 base, the J end by 1 base, with 10 bases between. Germline values: CDR1 SGHAT, CDR2 FQNNGV. CDR3 protein: CASSLAGAINYGYTF. In DNA form, the CDR3 reads TGTGCCAGCAGCTTAGCAGGGGCAATTAACTATGGCTACACCTTC.

The chain links TRBV6-5 to TRBJ1-1, with TRBD1 identical over 7 bases. V lost 7 bases and J lost 3; bases outside the gene matches: 8. Germline loops: CDR1 MNHEY, CDR2 SVGAGI. The CDR3 has 14 residues. The CDR3 is CASKLQGLHTEAFF. CDR3 DNA sequence: TGTGCCAGCAAATTACAGGGGCTGCACACTGAAGCTTTCTTT.

This rearrangement joins TRBV19 to TRBJ2-3; TRBD1 agrees at 10 bases. Germline lookup yields CDR1 LNHDA and CDR2 SQIVND (reference sequence). Trimming took 10 bases from V and 4 from J; bases not matched to a gene: 5. The CDR3 length is 13 residues. This CDR3 reads CATRDRGADTQYF. In DNA, the CDR3 is TGTGCCACACGGGACAGGGGAGCAGATACGCAGTATTTT.